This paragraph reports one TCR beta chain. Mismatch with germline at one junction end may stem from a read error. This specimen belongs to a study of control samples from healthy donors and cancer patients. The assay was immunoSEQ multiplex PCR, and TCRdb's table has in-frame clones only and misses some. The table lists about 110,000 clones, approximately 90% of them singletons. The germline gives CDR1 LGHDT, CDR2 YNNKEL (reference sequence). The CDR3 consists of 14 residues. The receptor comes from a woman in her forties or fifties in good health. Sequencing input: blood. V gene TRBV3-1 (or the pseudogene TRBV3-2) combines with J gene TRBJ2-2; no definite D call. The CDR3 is CASSQEYRTRELFF. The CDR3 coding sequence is TGTGCCAGCAGCCAAGAGTACCGCACCCGGGAGCTGTTTTTT.